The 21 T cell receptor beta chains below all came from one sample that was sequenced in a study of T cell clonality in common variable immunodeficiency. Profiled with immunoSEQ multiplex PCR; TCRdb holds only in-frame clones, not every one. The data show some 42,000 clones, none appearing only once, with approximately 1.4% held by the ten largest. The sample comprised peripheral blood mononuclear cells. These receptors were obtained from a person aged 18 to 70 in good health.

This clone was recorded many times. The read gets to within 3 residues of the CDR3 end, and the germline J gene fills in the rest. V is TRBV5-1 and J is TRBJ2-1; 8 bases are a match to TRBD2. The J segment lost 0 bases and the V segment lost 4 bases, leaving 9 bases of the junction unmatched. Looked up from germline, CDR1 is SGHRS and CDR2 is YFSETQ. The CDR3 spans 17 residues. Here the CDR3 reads CASSIASLAGSYNEQFF. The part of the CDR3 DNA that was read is TGCGCCAGCAGCATTGCGAGTCTAGCGGGCTCCTACAATGAG.

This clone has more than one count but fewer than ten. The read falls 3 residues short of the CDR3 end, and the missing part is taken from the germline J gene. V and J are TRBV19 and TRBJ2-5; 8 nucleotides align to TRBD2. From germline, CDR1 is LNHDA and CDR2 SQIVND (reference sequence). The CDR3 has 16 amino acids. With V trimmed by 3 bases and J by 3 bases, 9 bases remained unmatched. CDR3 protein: CASSIETGTREETQYF. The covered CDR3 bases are TGTGCCAGTAGTATTGAAACCGGGACTAGAGAAGAGACC.

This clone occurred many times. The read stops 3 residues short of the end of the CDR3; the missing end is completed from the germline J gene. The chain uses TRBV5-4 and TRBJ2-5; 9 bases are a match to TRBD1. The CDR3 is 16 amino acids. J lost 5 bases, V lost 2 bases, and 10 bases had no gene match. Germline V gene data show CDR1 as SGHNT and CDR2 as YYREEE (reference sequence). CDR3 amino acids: CASSFRIGQGWETQYF. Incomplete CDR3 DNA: TGTGCCAGCAGCTTCCGTATAGGACAGGGGTGGGAGACC.

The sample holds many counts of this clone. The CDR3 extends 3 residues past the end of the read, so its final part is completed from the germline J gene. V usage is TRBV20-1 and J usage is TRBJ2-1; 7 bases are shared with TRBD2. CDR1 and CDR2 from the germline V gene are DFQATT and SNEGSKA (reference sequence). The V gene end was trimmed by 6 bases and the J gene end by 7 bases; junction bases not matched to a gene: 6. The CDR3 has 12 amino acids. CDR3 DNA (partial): TGCAGTGCCCCGACTAGCTTGAATGAG. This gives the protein CSAPTSLNE. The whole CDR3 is CSAPTSLNEQFF.

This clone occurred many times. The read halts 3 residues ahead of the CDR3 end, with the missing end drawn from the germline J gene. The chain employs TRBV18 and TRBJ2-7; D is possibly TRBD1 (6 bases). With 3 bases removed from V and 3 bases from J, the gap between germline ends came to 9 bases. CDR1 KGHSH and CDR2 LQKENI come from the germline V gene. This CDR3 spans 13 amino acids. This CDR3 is CASSPQGLYEQYF. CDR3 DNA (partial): TGTGCCAGCTCACCCCAGGGGCTCTACGAG. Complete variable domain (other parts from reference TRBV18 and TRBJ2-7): NAGVMQNPRHLVRRRGQEARLRCSPMKGHSHVYWYRQLPEEGLKFMVYLQKENIIDESGMPKERFSAEFPKEGPSILRIQQVVRGDSAAYFCASSPQGLYEQYFGPGTRLTVT.

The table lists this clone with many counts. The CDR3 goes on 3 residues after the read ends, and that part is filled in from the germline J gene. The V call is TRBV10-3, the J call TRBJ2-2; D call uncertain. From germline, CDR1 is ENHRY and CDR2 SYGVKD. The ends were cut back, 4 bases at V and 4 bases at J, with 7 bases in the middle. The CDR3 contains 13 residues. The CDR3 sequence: CAISGYSTGELFF. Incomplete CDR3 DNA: TGTGCCATCAGTGGGTACAGCACCGGGGAG.

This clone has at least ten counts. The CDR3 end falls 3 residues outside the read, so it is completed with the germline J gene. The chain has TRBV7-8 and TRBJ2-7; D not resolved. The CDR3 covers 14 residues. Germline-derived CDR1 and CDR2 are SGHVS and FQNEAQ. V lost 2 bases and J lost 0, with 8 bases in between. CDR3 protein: CASSLSGSSYEQYF. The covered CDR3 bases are TGTGCCAGCAGCTTATCCGGGTCCTCCTACGAG.

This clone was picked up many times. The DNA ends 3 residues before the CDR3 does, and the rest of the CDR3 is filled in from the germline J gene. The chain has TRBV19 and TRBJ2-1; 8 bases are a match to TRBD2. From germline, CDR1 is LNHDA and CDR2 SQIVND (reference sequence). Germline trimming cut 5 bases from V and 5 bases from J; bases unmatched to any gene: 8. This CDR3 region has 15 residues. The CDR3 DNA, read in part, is TGTGCCAGTAGTTCCAAAGCGGGAGATAACAATGAG. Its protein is CASSSKAGDNNE. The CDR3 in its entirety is CASSSKAGDNNEQFF.

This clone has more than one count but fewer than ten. CDR3 loop: CASSLERAHSYEQYF. The part of the CDR3 DNA that was read is TGTGCCAGCAGCTTAGAGCGGGCCCACTCCTACGAG. The chain carries TRBV11-2 and TRBJ2-7, with TRBD2 as a possible D gene (5 bases). The read ends 3 residues shy of where the CDR3 ends; the end is completed using the germline J gene. CDR1 is SGHAT, CDR2 FQNNGV, per germline. The CDR3 totals 15 residues. V was clipped by 0 bases and J by 0 bases, with 9 bases between them.

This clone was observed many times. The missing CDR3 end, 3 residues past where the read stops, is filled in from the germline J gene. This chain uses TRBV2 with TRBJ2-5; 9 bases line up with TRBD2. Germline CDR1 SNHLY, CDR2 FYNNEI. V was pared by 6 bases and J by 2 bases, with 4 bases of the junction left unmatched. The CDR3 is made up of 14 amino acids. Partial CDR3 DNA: TGTGCCAGCAGCCGACTAGCGGAACAAGAGACC. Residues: CASSRLAEQET. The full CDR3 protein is CASSRLAEQETQYF.

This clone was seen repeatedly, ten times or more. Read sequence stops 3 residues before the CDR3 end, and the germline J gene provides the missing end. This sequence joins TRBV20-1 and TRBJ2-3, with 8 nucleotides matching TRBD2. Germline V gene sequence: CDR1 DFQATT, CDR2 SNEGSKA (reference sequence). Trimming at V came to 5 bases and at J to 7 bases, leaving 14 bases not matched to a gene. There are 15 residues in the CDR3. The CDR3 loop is CSALGLAGGSNTQYF. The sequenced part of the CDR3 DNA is TGCAGTGCTCTCGGATTGGCGGGAGGTAGTAATACG.

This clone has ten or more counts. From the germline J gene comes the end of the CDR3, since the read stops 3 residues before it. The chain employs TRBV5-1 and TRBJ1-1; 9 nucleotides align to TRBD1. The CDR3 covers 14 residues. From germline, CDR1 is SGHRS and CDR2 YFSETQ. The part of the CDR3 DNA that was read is TGCGCCAGCAGCCCACAGGGGGCCAAGGAGGAA. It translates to CASSPQGAKEE. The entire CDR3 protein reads CASSPQGAKEEAFF.

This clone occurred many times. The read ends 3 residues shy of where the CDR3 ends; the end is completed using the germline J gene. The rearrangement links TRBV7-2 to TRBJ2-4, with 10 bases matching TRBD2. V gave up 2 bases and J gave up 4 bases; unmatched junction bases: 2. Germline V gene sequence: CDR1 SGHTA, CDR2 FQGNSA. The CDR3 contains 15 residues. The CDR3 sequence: CASSLTSGTKNIQYF. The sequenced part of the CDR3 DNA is TGTGCCAGCAGCTTAACTAGCGGGACGAAAAACATT.

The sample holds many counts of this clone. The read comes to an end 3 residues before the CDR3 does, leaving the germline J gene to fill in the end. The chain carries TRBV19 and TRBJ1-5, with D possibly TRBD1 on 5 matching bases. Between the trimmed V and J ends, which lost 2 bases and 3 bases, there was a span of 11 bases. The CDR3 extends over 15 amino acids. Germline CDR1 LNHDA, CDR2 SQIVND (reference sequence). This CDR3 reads CASSIRQTVNQPQHF. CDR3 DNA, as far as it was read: TGTGCCAGTAGTATAAGACAGACGGTCAATCAGCCC.

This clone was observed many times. The CDR3 DNA, read in part, is TGTGCCAGCAGCCAAATGGGACAGGGGGCGGATGAG. It specifies CASSQMGQGADE. The full CDR3 reads CASSQMGQGADEQFF. The chain joins TRBV14 to TRBJ2-1; 12 bases are a match to TRBD1. The read ends 3 residues early relative to the CDR3; the germline J gene fills the gap. The germline V gene has CDR1 SGHDN and CDR2 FVKESK. The CDR3 has 15 amino acids. V lost 2 bases, J lost 8 bases, and 4 bases stayed unmatched.

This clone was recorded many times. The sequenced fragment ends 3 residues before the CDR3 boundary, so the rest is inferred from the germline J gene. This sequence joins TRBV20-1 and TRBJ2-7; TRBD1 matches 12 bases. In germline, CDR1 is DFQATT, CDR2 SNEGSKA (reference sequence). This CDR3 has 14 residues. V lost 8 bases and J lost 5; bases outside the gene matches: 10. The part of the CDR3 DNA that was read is TGCAGTCCTCGGACCGGGACAGGGGGCCACGAG. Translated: CSPRTGTGGHE. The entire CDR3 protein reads CSPRTGTGGHEQYF.

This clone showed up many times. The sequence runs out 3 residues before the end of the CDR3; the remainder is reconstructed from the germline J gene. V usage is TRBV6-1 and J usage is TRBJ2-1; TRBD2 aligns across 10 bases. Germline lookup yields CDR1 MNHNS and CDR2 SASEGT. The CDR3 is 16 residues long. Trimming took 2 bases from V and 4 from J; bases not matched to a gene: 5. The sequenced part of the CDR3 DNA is TGTGCCAGCAGTGAATCCCTAGCGGGAGTTTACAATGAG. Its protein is CASSESLAGVYNE. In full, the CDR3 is CASSESLAGVYNEQFF.

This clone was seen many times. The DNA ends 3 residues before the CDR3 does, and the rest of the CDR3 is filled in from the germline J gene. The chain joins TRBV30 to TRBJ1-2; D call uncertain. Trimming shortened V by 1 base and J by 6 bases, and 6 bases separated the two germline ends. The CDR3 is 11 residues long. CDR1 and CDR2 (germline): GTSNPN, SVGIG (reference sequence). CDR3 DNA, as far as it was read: TGTGCCTGGAGTGCAGGCCATGGC. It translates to CAWSAGHG. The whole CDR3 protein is CAWSAGHGYTF.

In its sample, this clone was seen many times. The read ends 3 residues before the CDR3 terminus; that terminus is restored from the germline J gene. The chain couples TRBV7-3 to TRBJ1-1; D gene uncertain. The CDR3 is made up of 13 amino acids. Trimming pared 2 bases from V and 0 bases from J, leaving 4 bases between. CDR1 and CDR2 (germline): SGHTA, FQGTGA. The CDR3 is CASSLRMNTEAFF. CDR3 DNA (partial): TGTGCCAGCAGCTTACGTATGAACACTGAA.

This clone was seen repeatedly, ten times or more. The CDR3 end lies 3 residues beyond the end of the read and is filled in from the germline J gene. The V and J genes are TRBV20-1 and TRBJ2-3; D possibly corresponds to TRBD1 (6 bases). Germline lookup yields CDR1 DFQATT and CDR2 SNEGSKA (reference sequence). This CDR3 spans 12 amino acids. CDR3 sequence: CSAGGEGGTQYF. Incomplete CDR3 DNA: TGCAGTGCTGGGGGCGAGGGTGGAACG.

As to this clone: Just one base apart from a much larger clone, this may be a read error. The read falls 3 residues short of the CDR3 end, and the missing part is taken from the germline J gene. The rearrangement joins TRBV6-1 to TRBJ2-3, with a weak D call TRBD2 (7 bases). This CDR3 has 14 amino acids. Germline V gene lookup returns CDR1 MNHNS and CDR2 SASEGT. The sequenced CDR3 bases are TGTGCCAGCAGTGAAAGGGGAGGGGGTCAGCCG. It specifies CASSERGGGQP. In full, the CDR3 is CASSERGGGQPQYF.